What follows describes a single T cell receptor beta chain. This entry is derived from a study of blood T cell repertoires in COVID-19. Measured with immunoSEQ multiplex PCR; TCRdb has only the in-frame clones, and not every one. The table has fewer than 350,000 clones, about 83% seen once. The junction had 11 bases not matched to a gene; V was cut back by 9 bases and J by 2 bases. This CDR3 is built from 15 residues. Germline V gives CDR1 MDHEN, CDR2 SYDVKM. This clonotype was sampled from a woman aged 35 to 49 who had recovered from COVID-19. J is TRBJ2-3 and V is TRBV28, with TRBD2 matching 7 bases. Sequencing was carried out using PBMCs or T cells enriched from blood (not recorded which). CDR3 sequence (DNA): TGTGCCAGTCACAGTCCTAGCGGTTTCACAGATACGCAGTATTTT. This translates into CASHSPSGFTDTQYF.